Here is one T cell receptor beta chain with its context. Its antigen is unknown. The sample originates from a study of cytomegalovirus exposure and HLA in healthy donors. Study-wide results and limits: In an earlier analysis, most TCR beta V segments were productive about 87% or about 30% of the time.

Researchers ran the PCR with 60 Vbeta and 13 Jbeta primers. TCRdb keeps only in-frame clones here, not all; method: immunoSEQ multiplex PCR. Of some 150,000 clones in the sample, approximately 82% were seen once. V lost 5 bases and J lost 2; bases outside the gene matches: 8. The CDR3 totals 16 residues. CDR1 and CDR2 (germline): SSHAT, FNYEAQ (reference sequence). The sequencing input was PBMCs. The chain carries TRBV7-7 and TRBJ2-1; the match to TRBD2 covers 8 bases. This clonotype was sampled from a male donor in good health and CMV-seronegative. The CDR3 nucleotides read TGTGCCAGCAGCAAGGCCCGGGGGGGCACCTACAATGAGCAGTTCTTC. This translates into CASSKARGGTYNEQFF.